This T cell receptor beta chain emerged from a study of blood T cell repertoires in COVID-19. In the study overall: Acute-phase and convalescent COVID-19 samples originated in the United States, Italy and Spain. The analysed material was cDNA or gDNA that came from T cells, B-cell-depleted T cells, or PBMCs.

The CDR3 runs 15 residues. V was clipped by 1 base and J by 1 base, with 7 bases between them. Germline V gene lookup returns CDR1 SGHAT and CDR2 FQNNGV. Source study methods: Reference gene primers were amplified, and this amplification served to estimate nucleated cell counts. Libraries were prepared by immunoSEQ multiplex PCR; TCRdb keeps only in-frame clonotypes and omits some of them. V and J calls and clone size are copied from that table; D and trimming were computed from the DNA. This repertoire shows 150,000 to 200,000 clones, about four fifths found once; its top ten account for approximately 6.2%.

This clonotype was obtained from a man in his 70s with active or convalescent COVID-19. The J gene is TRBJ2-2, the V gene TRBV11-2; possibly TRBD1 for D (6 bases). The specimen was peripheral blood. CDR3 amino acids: CASSLVGGNTGELFF. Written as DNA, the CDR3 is TGTGCCAGCAGCTTAGTAGGGGGGAACACCGGGGAGCTGTTTTTT.